The rows below give T cell receptor beta chains drawn from one sample of a study of T cell repertoires in cytomegalovirus infection. TCRdb recomputed calls from the reads with MiXCR, one row per CDR3 protein. The data show fewer than 400,000 distinct CDR3 sequences, around 18% seen once. The sequenced material came from PBMCs. The receptor set was obtained from a human donor in good health (CMV status not recorded). Some clones in this sample may be carry-over from other donors' samples. Each CDR3 is given with its conserved first and last residue. D genes are given only for firm matches. The size entry is marked missing in some rows and otherwise reads once, few, many or a size class.

>15|TRBV12-3/TRBV12-4|few|TRBD2|TRBJ2-3
CASSSTSGVTDTQYF
TGTGCCAGCAGTTCGACTAGCGGGGTCACAGATACGCAGTATTTT
>17|TRBV7-2|many|TRBD1|TRBJ1-6
CASSLKPDRVYNSPLHF
TGTGCCAGCAGCCTAAAACCGGACAGGGTCTATAATTCACCCCTCCACTTT
>16|TRBV29-1|few|-|TRBJ2-2
CSVEIEIGPYTGELFF
TGCAGCGTTGAAATCGAGATTGGACCTTACACCGGGGAGCTGTTTTTT
>15|TRBV28|-|-|TRBJ2-2
CASRSFRVGTGELFF
TGTGCCAGCAGAAGCTTCAGGGTAGGGACCGGGGAGCTGTTTTTT
>14|TRBV10-3|-|-|TRBJ1-2
CAISEPNRQADYTF
TGTGCCATCAGTGAGCCTAACCGACAGGCTGACTACACCTTC
>15|TRBV28|medium-sized|TRBD1|TRBJ1-1
CASSSYFQGDFEAFF
TGTGCCAGCAGTTCTTATTTTCAGGGGGACTTTGAAGCTTTCTTT
>14|TRBV7-8|many|-|TRBJ1-2
CASSHPGRGGGYTF
TGTGCCAGCAGCCACCCTGGGCGCGGCGGTGGCTACACCTTC
>13|TRBV7-2|many|TRBD2|TRBJ2-5
CASSRTRQETQYF
TGTGCCAGCAGCCGGACTAGACAAGAGACCCAGTACTTC
>14|TRBV2|-|-|TRBJ1-2
CASRPSSFNYGYTF
TGTGCCAGCAGACCGTCTAGCTTTAACTATGGCTACACCTTC
>13|TRBV19|-|-|TRBJ1-1
CASKAQGNTEAFF
TGTGCCAGTAAAGCGCAGGGTAACACTGAAGCTTTCTTT
>13|TRBV5-6|-|-|TRBJ1-2
CASSILGSAGYTF
TGTGCCAGCAGCATACTTGGATCGGCTGGCTACACCTTC
>16|TRBV19|-|TRBD1|TRBJ1-5
CASSMSAPGGGQPQHF
TGTGCCAGTAGTATGTCGGCTCCAGGGGGAGGACAGCCCCAGCATTTT
>12|TRBV20-1|-|-|TRBJ1-4
CSVRGRAEKLFF
TGCAGTGTTCGCGGGAGAGCAGAAAAACTGTTTTTT
>14|TRBV20-1|-|-|TRBJ1-5
CSAIWGAGNQPQHF
TGCAGTGCTATTTGGGGCGCGGGCAATCAGCCCCAGCATTTT
>17|TRBV5-6|-|-|TRBJ1-5
CASSLYGGGGFNQPQHF
TGTGCCAGCAGCTTGTATGGGGGTGGGGGTTTCAATCAGCCCCAGCATTTT
>16|TRBV24-1|many|TRBD1|TRBJ1-5
CATSDGSRGRNQPQHF
TGTGCCACCAGTGATGGTTCCAGGGGGAGGAATCAGCCCCAGCATTTT
>11|TRBV10-2|-|-|TRBJ2-7
CASSESFEQYF
TGCGCCAGCAGTGAGTCGTTCGAGCAGTACTTC
>15|TRBV27|many|-|TRBJ2-1
CASSFRRGSYNEQFF
TGTGCCAGCAGTTTTAGGAGGGGATCTTACAATGAGCAGTTCTTC
>12|TRBV12-3/TRBV12-4|-|TRBD1|TRBJ1-1
CASSLQGARAFF
TGTGCCAGCAGTCTACAGGGGGCGCGGGCTTTCTTT
>15|TRBV20-1|-|TRBD1|TRBJ2-1
CSARDPRGPGNEQFF
TGCAGTGCTAGAGATCCAAGGGGGCCCGGCAATGAGCAGTTCTTC
>15|TRBV19|few|-|TRBJ1-1
CASSWGENTNTEAFF
TGTGCCAGTAGTTGGGGGGAGAATACGAACACTGAAGCTTTCTTT
>18|TRBV7-8|few|-|TRBJ2-7
CASSQETGLGLWRVGQYF
TGTGCCAGCAGCCAAGAGACAGGGCTCGGTCTATGGAGGGTTGGGCAGTACTTC
>15|TRBV7-8|-|TRBD1|TRBJ2-1
CASSSWGQGTDEQFF
TGTGCCAGCAGCTCATGGGGACAGGGGACGGATGAGCAGTTCTTC
>17|TRBV7-6|many|TRBD2|TRBJ2-1
CASSLRVAGGSYNEQFF
TGTGCCAGCAGCTTACGAGTAGCGGGAGGTTCCTACAATGAGCAGTTCTTC
>16|TRBV12-3/TRBV12-4|few|-|TRBJ1-5
CASRYSDSYSNQPQHF
TGTGCCAGCAGATACTCGGACAGCTATAGCAATCAGCCCCAGCATTTT
>14|TRBV7-9|-|TRBD2|TRBJ2-5
CASSWGTSGETQYF
TGTGCCAGCAGCTGGGGGACTAGCGGTGAGACCCAGTACTTC
>14|TRBV7-2|many|-|TRBJ2-1
CASSFEGVYNEQFF
TGTGCCAGCAGCTTCGAGGGGGTCTACAATGAGCAGTTCTTC
>12|TRBV2|few|TRBD1|TRBJ2-1
CASSGQGLEQFF
TGTGCCAGCAGTGGACAGGGGCTTGAGCAGTTCTTC
>16|TRBV6-4|few|-|TRBJ1-6
CASSPGPLNYNSPLHF
TGTGCCAGCAGTCCCGGACCCTTGAACTATAATTCACCCCTCCACTTT
>14|TRBV7-9|many|TRBD2|TRBJ2-3
CASSTSGSTDTQYF
TGTGCCAGCTCGACTAGCGGGAGTACAGATACGCAGTATTTT
>15|TRBV5-1|few|-|TRBJ2-5
CASSPGTLSQETQYF
TGCGCCAGCAGCCCCGGGACACTGAGCCAAGAGACCCAGTACTTC
>13|TRBV12-3/TRBV12-4|many|-|TRBJ2-7
CASSQRQGGEQYF
TGTGCCAGCAGTCAAAGGCAGGGTGGAGAGCAGTACTTC
>14|TRBV7-6|many|-|TRBJ2-7
CASSSPGSSYEQYF
TGTGCCAGCAGCTCACCAGGGAGCTCCTACGAGCAGTACTTC
>15|TRBV3-1|many|-|TRBJ2-3
CASSQDLRGGNTQYF
TGTGCCAGCAGCCAAGATCTCAGGGGTGGAAATACGCAGTATTTT
>12|TRBV10-3|-|-|TRBJ2-7
CAISSGAYEQYF
TGTGCCATCTCGTCAGGGGCATACGAGCAGTACTTC
>14|TRBV27|few|-|TRBJ2-7
CASSLRDLRGEQYF
TGTGCCAGCAGTTTAAGGGATCTTAGAGGCGAGCAGTACTTC
>13|TRBV7-2|-|-|TRBJ2-7
CASSLRRTDEQYF
TGTGCCAGCAGCTTAAGGCGTACGGACGAGCAGTACTTC
>15|TRBV20-1|-|-|TRBJ2-5
CSARDGHGNQETQYF
TGCAGTGCTAGAGATGGACATGGCAACCAAGAGACCCAGTACTTC
>16|TRBV28|few|TRBD1|TRBJ1-5
CASSDPGQGLDQPQHF
TGTGCCAGCAGCGATCCGGGACAGGGATTAGATCAGCCCCAGCATTTT
>16|TRBV20-1|-|-|TRBJ2-7
CSASDYGGTYSYEQYF
TGCAGTGCTAGCGATTATGGCGGCACCTACTCCTACGAGCAGTACTTC
>16|TRBV18|-|TRBD2|TRBJ2-1
CASSPYVAGGYNEQFF
TGTGCCAGCTCACCCTACGTAGCGGGGGGCTACAATGAGCAGTTCTTC
>14|TRBV4-2|few|-|TRBJ2-5
CASSQDPRGETQYF
TGTGCCAGCAGCCAAGATCCCCGGGGGGAGACCCAGTACTTC
>13|TRBV5-1|-|-|TRBJ2-1
CASSLQVANEQFF
TGCGCCAGCAGCTTACAGGTGGCGAATGAGCAGTTCTTC
>13|TRBV10-3|few|-|TRBJ2-1
CAISDITGNEQFF
TGTGCCATCAGTGATATAACCGGCAATGAGCAGTTCTTC
>15|TRBV7-8|many|-|TRBJ2-1
CASSLGGAVNNEQFF
TGTGCCAGCAGCTTAGGGGGGGCAGTGAACAATGAGCAGTTCTTC
>15|TRBV7-2|many|TRBD2|TRBJ2-5
CASSLAAGDYETQYF
TGTGCCAGCAGCTTAGCAGCGGGAGATTACGAGACCCAGTACTTC